The 20 T cell receptor beta chains given below trace back to one sample, sequenced in a study of blood T cell repertoires in COVID-19. Sequenced by immunoSEQ multiplex PCR; TCRdb stores in-frame clones only, minus some. Among about 150,000 clones listed, roughly 90% were seen once. Sequencing was done on a sample of peripheral blood. These receptors were obtained from a woman in her fifties or sixties with active or convalescent COVID-19.

The genes are TRBV2 and TRBJ1-1; D perhaps matches TRBD1 (5 bases). The CDR3 sequence is 13 residues long. Germline CDR1 reads SNHLY; CDR2 reads FYNNEI. Trimming stripped 1 base from V and 4 bases from J, with 7 bases between. CDR3 in amino acids: CASSEGGLTEAFF. The CDR3 nucleotides read TGTGCCAGCAGTGAAGGGGGCCTCACTGAAGCTTTCTTT.

V usage is TRBV7-2 and J usage is TRBJ2-7; D is undetermined. V lost 4 bases, J lost 5 bases, and 15 bases lay in between. The length of the CDR3 is 14 residues. Germline lookup yields CDR1 SGHTA and CDR2 FQGNSA. The CDR3 here is CASSYRNYVDEQYF. As DNA, the CDR3 is TGTGCCAGCAGCTATCGGAACTACGTCGACGAGCAGTACTTC.

The rearrangement links TRBV11-3 to TRBJ2-7; TRBD1 might be the D (5 bases). Germline V gene data show CDR1 as SGHNT and CDR2 as YENEEA. Trimming pared 5 bases from V and 12 bases from J, leaving 14 bases between. There are 11 residues in the CDR3. This CDR3 is CASSPAGQGYF. In DNA, the CDR3 is TGTGCCAGCAGCCCGGCCGGTCAGGGGTACTTC.

The CDR3 reads CASTGVVGNQPQHF. In DNA, the CDR3 is TGCGCCAGCACAGGGGTAGTAGGCAATCAGCCCCAGCATTTT. This chain joins TRBV4-1 and TRBJ1-5; D is perhaps TRBD1 (6 bases). V lost 7 bases, J lost 2 bases, and 12 bases lay in between. CDR1 and CDR2 from the germline V gene are MGHRA and YSYEKL. This CDR3 contains 14 residues.

The chain couples TRBV7-2 to TRBJ1-5; D not certain. CDR3 size: 14 residues. Trimming took off 5 bases at V and 6 bases at J, with 14 bases between the two ends. Germline V gene lookup returns CDR1 SGHTA and CDR2 FQGNSA. This chain's CDR3 is CASSLISHSQPQHF. The CDR3, as DNA: TGTGCCAGCAGCCTCATTTCCCACAGTCAGCCCCAGCATTTT.

V usage is TRBV11-2 and J usage is TRBJ1-6; D unresolved. Trimming left V 0 bases short and J 6 bases short, with 9 bases between. CDR1 and CDR2 from the germline V gene are SGHAT and FQNNGV. The CDR3 runs to 15 residues. CDR3 sequence: CASSLDHSPNSPLHF. CDR3 DNA sequence: TGTGCCAGCAGCTTAGATCACAGTCCTAATTCACCCCTCCACTTT.

The V call is TRBV3-1 (or the pseudogene TRBV3-2), the J call TRBJ2-1; 9 bases are a match to TRBD1. Germline V CDR1 and CDR2: LGHDT, YNNKEL (reference sequence). This CDR3 has 15 residues. Losses at the gene ends were 7 bases for V and 3 bases for J; bases not matched to a gene: 7. CDR3 DNA: TGTGCCAGCACTGACCCGGGACAGGGCTACAATGAGCAGTTCTTC. This codes for CASTDPGQGYNEQFF.

The V gene is TRBV7-2, the J gene TRBJ2-3; 7 nucleotides match TRBD2. CDR1 and CDR2 from the germline V gene are SGHTA and FQGNSA. The J segment lost 5 bases and the V segment lost 3 bases, leaving 5 bases of the junction unmatched. The CDR3 spans 14 residues. CDR3: CASSFSGLVDTQYF. The CDR3 bases are TGTGCCAGCAGCTTTAGCGGGTTGGTAGATACGCAGTATTTT.

The chain joins TRBV4-3 to TRBJ1-1, with TRBD1 identical over 7 bases. Germline assignment: CDR1 LGHNA and CDR2 YSLEER. The CDR3 has 14 residues. Unmatched junction bases numbered 3, after V lost 4 bases and J lost 1 base. The DNA for the CDR3 is TGCGCCAGCAGCCGAGGGGGCTGGAACACTGAAGCTTTCTTT. Protein product: CASSRGGWNTEAFF.

This clone was counted a few times. The genes are TRBV19 and TRBJ1-2; D is undetermined. The CDR3 spans 14 residues. Germline V gives CDR1 LNHDA, CDR2 SQIVND (reference sequence). V lost 6 bases and J 2 bases, leaving 13 bases between the germline ends. CDR3 region: CASREAAENYGYTF. CDR3 DNA: TGTGCCAGTAGAGAGGCTGCAGAAAACTATGGCTACACCTTC. Full variable domain (outside the CDR3, taken from reference TRBV19 and TRBJ1-2): DGGITQSPKYLFRKEGQNVTLSCEQNLNHDAMYWYRQDPGQGLRLIYYSQIVNDFQKGDIAEGYSVSREKKESFPLTVTSAQKNPTAFYLCASREAAENYGYTFGSGTRLTVV.

The DNA for the CDR3 is TGTGCCACCAGCGACAGCAAAAAGGGCAAAAACATTCAGTACTTC. Translating gives CATSDSKKGKNIQYF. The J gene is TRBJ2-4, the V gene TRBV24-1; possible D gene TRBD1, 5 bases. Germline lookup yields CDR1 KGHDR and CDR2 SFDVKD. V was shortened by 7 bases and J by 3 bases, with 15 bases between the two germline ends. The CDR3 is 15 residues long.

V and J are TRBV20-1 and TRBJ2-1, with D tentatively TRBD1 (7 bases). This CDR3 has 11 residues. Per the germline V gene, CDR1 is DFQATT and CDR2 is SNEGSKA (reference sequence). Here the CDR3 reads CRSSRGDEQFF. As DNA, the CDR3 is TGCAGGAGCAGCAGGGGGGATGAGCAGTTCTTC.

For the CDR3, the DNA is TGTGCCAGCAGCCTGACTCGAGACACGCAGTATTTT. Protein sequence: CASSLTRDTQYF. The chain couples TRBV7-8 to TRBJ2-3, with no clear D. CDR1 SGHVS and CDR2 FQNEAQ come from the germline V gene. V shed 5 bases and J shed 9 bases, with 12 bases lying between them. The CDR3 consists of 12 residues.

This chain uses TRBV12-3 or TRBV12-4 with TRBJ1-2; no clear D. The CDR3 spans 13 residues. V shed 8 bases and J shed 8 bases, with 18 bases lying between them. Here the CDR3 DNA reads TGTGCCAGCCTGACCCGGCGGCGGCCGGGCTACACCTTC. This codes for CASLTRRRPGYTF.

V is TRBV10-3 and J is TRBJ2-5; D is undetermined. The CDR3 is 14 residues long. V gave up 0 bases and J gave up 0 bases, with 5 bases separating them. CDR1 is ENHRY and CDR2 is SYGVKD in the germline V gene. The CDR3 DNA follows: TGTGCCATCAGTGAGTCGAACTACCAAGAGACCCAGTACTTC. Protein product: CAISESNYQETQYF.

The gene calls are TRBV18 and TRBJ1-4; a possible D gene is TRBD1 (5 bases). This CDR3 is built from 14 residues. V lost 0 bases, J lost 8 bases, and 10 bases lay in between. The V gene's germline CDR1 is KGHSH and CDR2 LQKENI. CDR3 coding DNA: TGTGCCAGCTCACCACCGCAGGGTGGAGAAAAACTGTTTTTT. It specifies CASSPPQGGEKLFF.

The V and J genes are TRBV4-1 and TRBJ1-1, with TRBD1 matching 7 bases. The CDR3 length is 21 residues. V trimming: 0 bases; J trimming: 3 bases; junction bases outside the gene matches: 22. The germline V gene has CDR1 MGHRA and CDR2 YSYEKL. The CDR3 DNA is TGCGCCAGCAGCCAAGATTGGGGTTTGGCGGGACAGCTTCGGATCGACACTGAAGCTTTCTTT. Protein product: CASSQDWGLAGQLRIDTEAFF.

The J gene is TRBJ2-3, the V gene TRBV6-5; TRBD2 agrees at 10 bases. CDR3 size: 14 residues. V was clipped by 6 bases and J by 10 bases; unmatched bases: 10. From germline, CDR1 is MNHEY and CDR2 SVGAGI. CDR3 nucleotide sequence: TGTGCCAGCAGAGTAGCGGGGGGACCGGCGTCGCAGTATTTT. Translation gives CASRVAGGPASQYF.

This clone was picked up one time. The genes are TRBV5-6 and TRBJ2-5; 8 bases line up with TRBD1. J lost 5 bases, V lost 3 bases, and 3 bases had no gene match. Germline V gives CDR1 SGHDT, CDR2 YYEEEE. CDR3 length equals 13 residues. The CDR3 loop is CASSWTGLETQYF. The CDR3 nucleotides are TGTGCCAGCAGCTGGACAGGGTTGGAGACCCAGTACTTC.

The J gene is TRBJ2-5, the V gene TRBV7-2, with unresolved D. The germline gives CDR1 SGHTA, CDR2 FQGNSA. The CDR3 is 13 residues long. V was shortened by 5 bases and J by 0 bases, with 7 bases between the two germline ends. Here the CDR3 DNA reads TGTGCCAGCAGCCCCTCGTACCAAGAGACCCAGTACTTC. Translated, it gives CASSPSYQETQYF. The full variable domain, rest sourced from reference TRBV7-2 and TRBJ2-5, is GAGVSQSPSNKVTEKGKDVELRCDPISGHTALYWYRQSLGQGLEFLIYFQGNSAPDKSGLPSDRFSAERTGGSVSTLTIQRTQQEDSAVYLCASSPSYQETQYFGPGTRLLVL.